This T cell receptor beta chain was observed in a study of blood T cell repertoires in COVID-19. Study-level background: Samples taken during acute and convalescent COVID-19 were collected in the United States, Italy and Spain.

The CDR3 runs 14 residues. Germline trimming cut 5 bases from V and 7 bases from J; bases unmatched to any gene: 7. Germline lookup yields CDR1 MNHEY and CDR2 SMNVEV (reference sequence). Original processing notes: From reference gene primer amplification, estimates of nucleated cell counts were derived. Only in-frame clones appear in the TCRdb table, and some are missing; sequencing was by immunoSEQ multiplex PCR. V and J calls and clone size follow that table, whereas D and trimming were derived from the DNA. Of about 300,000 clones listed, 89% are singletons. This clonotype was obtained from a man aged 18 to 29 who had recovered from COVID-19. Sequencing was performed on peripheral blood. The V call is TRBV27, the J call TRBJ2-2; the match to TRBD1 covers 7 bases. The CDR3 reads CASSPLQGIGELFF. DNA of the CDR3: TGTGCCAGCAGTCCACTACAGGGGATCGGGGAGCTGTTTTTT.